This T cell receptor (beta chain) was sequenced during a study of blood T cells in healthy people across ages. Study results and limitations: Roughly linear age-related decline in beta diversity appeared, significant by age 40.

Germline CDR1 and CDR2: SNHLY and FYNNEI. This CDR3 spans 16 amino acids. V lost 8 bases and J lost 5, with 22 bases in between. Next came a second PCR, run for about 7 to 12 cycles, which used a sample-barcoded 5' primer along with a J-beta primer mix. TCRdb fed the 5' RACE reads into MiXCR, producing one record per CDR3 protein. This sample has over 950,000 distinct CDR3 sequences, with just over 50% found just once. Remarks on this clonotype: Antigen unknown.

The chain uses TRBV2 and TRBJ1-5, with D perhaps matching TRBD1 (5 bases). This TCR was recovered from a woman in her fifties or sixties in good health. Sequenced: blood. The CDR3 DNA reads TGTGCCAGCGGCCGGTGGGGGGAGGTGGGAGATCAGCCCCAGCATTTT. Its protein is CASGRWGEVGDQPQHF.